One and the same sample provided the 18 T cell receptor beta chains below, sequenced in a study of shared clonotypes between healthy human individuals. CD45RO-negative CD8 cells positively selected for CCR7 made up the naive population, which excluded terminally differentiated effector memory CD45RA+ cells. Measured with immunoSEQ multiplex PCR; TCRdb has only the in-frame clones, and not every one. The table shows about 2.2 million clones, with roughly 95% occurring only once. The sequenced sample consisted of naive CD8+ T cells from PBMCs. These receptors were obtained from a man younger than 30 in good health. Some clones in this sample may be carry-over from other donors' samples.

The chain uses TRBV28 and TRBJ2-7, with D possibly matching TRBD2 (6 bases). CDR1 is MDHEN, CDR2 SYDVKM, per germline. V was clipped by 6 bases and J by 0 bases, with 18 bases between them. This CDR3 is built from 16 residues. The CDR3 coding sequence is TGTGCCAGCAGCCGCCGAGGGACTTTAAGCTCCTACGAGCAGTACTTC. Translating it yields CASSRRGTLSSYEQYF.

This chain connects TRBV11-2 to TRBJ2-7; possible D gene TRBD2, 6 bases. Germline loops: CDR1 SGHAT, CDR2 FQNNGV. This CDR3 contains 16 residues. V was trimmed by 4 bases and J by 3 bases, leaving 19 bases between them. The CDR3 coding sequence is TGTGCCAGCAGCTCCGCCGGGACTGGATTCGGCTACGAGCAGTACTTC. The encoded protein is CASSSAGTGFGYEQYF. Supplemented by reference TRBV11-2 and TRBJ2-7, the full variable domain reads EAGVAQSPRYKIIEKRQSVAFWCNPISGHATLYWYQQILGQGPKLLIQFQNNGVVDDSQLPKDRFSAERLKGVDSTLKIQPAKLEDSAVYLCASSSAGTGFGYEQYFGPGTRLTVT.

CDR3 nucleotides: TGTGCCAGCAGCTCCCTGGAGGAGACCCAGTACTTC. Amino acid sequence: CASSSLEETQYF. The V and J genes are TRBV7-6 and TRBJ2-5, with no clear D. V lost 4 bases, J lost 5 bases, and 8 bases lay in between. CDR1 and CDR2 (germline): SGHVS, FNYEAQ. This CDR3 is 12 amino acids long.

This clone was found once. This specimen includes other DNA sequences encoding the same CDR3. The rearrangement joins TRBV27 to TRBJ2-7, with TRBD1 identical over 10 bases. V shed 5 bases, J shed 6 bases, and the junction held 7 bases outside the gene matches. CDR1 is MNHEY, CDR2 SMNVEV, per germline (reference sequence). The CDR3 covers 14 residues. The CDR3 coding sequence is TGTGCCAGCAGTACCAGGGACAGGGGACTCGAGCAGTACTTC. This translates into CASSTRDRGLEQYF.

The CDR3 loop reads CASRPWGSSYEQYF. The CDR3 coding sequence is TGTGCCAGCAGACCCTGGGGCAGCTCCTACGAGCAGTACTTC. V and J are TRBV28 and TRBJ2-7, with D perhaps TRBD1 (5 bases). The germline V and J ends were trimmed by 6 bases and 0 bases, with 12 bases remaining between them. Per germline, CDR1 MDHEN and CDR2 SYDVKM. The CDR3 totals 14 residues.

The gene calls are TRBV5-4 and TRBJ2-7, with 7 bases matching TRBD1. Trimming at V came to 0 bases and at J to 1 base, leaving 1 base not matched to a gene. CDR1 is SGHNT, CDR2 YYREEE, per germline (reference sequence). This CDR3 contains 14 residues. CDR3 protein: CASSLGGQSYEQYF. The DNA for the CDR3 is TGTGCCAGCAGCTTGGGGGGACAGTCCTACGAGCAGTACTTC.

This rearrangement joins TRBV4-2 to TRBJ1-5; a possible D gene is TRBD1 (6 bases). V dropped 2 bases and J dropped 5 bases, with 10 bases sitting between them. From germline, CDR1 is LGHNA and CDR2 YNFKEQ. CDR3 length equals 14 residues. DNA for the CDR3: TGTGCCAGCAGCCAAACCAGGGGCTATCAGCCCCAGCATTTT. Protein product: CASSQTRGYQPQHF.

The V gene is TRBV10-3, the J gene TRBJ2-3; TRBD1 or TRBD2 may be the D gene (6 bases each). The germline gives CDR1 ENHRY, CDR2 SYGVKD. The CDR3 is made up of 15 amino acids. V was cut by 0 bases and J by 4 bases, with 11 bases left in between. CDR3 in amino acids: CAISESGGWADTQYF. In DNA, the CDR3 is TGTGCCATCAGTGAGTCGGGGGGCTGGGCAGATACGCAGTATTTT.

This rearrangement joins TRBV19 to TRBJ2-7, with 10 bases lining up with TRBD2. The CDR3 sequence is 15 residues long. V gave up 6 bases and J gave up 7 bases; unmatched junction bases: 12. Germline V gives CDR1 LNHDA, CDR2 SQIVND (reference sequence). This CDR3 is CASSPGASGSGEQYF. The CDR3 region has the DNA TGTGCCAGTAGCCCCGGGGCTAGCGGGAGTGGAGAGCAGTACTTC.

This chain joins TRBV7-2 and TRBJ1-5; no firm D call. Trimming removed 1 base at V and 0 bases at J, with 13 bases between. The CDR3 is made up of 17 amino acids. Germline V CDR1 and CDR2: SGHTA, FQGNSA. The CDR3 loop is CASSLGNQRYSNQPQHF. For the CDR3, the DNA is TGTGCCAGCAGCTTAGGCAACCAGCGTTATAGCAATCAGCCCCAGCATTTT.

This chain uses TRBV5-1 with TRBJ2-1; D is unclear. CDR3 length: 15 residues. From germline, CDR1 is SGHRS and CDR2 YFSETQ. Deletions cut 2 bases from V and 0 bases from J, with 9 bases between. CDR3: CASSFNPSSYNEQFF. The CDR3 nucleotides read TGCGCCAGCAGCTTCAATCCTAGCTCCTACAATGAGCAGTTCTTC.

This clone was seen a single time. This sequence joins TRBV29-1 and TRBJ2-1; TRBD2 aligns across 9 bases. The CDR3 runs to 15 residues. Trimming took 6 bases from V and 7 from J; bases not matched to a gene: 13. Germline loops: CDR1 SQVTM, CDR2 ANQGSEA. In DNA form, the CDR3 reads TGCAGCGTCGGGACTAGCTCTACCCTTAGGAATGAGCAGTTCTTC. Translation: CSVGTSSTLRNEQFF.

CDR3 in amino acids: CASSPFSGYTEAFF. As DNA, the CDR3 is TGTGCCAGCAGTCCCTTCTCCGGGTACACTGAAGCTTTCTTT. The rearrangement joins TRBV28 to TRBJ1-1; D gene unclear. CDR1 MDHEN and CDR2 SYDVKM come from the germline V gene. V was shortened by 5 bases and J by 3 bases, with 13 bases between the two germline ends. The CDR3 loop spans 14 amino acids.

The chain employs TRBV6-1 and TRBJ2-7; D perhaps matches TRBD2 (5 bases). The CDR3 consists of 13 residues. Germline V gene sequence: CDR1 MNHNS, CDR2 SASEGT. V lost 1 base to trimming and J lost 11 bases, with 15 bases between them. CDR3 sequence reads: CASSEVIRSGKYF. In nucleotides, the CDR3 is TGTGCCAGCAGTGAAGTAATACGTTCCGGGAAGTACTTC.

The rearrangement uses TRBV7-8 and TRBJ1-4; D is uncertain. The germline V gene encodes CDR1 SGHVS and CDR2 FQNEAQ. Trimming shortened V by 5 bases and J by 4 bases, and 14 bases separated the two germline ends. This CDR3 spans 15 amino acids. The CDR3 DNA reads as TGTGCCAGCAGCCCGACCATGTTGCATAATGAAAAACTGTTTTTT. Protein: CASSPTMLHNEKLFF.

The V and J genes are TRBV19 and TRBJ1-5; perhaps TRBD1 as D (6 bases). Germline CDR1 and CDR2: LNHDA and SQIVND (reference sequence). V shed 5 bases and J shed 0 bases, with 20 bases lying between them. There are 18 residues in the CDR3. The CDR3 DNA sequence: TGTGCCAGTAGTTTCGACGGGACATGGTCCTATAGCAATCAGCCCCAGCATTTT. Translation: CASSFDGTWSYSNQPQHF.

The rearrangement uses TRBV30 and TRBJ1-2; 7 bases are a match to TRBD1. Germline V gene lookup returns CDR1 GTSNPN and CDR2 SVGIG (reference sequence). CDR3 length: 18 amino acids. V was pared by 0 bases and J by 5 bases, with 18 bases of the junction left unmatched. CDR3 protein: CAWSVEVQGGGLRYGYTF. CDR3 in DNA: TGTGCCTGGAGTGTAGAGGTCCAGGGGGGAGGCCTGCGTTATGGCTACACCTTC.

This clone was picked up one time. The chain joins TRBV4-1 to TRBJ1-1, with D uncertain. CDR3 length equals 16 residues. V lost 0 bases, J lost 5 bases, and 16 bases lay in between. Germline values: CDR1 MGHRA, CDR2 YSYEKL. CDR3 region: CASSQDRTIVGTEAFF. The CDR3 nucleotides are TGCGCCAGCAGCCAAGATCGGACGATAGTGGGTACTGAAGCTTTCTTT.